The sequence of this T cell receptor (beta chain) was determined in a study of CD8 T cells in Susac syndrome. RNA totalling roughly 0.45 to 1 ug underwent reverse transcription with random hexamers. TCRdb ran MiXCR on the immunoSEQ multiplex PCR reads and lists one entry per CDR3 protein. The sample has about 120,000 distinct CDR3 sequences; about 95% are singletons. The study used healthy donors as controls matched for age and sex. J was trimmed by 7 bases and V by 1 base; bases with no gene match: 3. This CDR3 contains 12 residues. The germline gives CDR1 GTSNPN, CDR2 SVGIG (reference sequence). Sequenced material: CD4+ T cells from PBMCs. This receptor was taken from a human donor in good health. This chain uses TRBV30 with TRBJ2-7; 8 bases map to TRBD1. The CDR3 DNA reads TGTGCCTGGAGTGGGACAGGGATGGAGCAGTACTTC. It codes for CAWSGTGMEQYF.